The rows below give T cell receptor beta chains drawn from one sample of a study of tumor-infiltrating lymphocytes in primary liver carcinoma. TCRdb re-analysed the multiplex PCR reads in MiXCR, keeping a single row per CDR3 protein. Here the sample spans approximately 320,000 distinct CDR3 sequences, about 50% being singletons. Sequencing was carried out using peripheral blood. These receptors were collected from a woman aged 25-40 years with primary liver carcinoma and hepatitis B virus infection. Each CDR3 is given with its conserved first and last residue. A D gene is named only where the DNA matches it firmly. Only part of the rows carry a size: once, few, many, or a class if the clone is expanded.

.,TRBJ2-1,TRBV6-1,.,TGTGCCAGCAGGCCTACAGCAGAGGTTTTTTACCGCTCCTACAATGAGCAGTTCTTC,CASRPTAEVFYRSYNEQFF
.,TRBJ1-1,TRBV11-2,.,TGTGCCAGCAGGCGGGGACTGGCGAACACTGAAGCTTTCTTT,CASRRGLANTEAFF
TRBD1,TRBJ1-1,TRBV12-3/TRBV12-4,.,TGTGCCAGCAGTTTAACCATGGGACAGGGGGTAACCGAAACTTTCTTT,CASSLTMGQGVTETFF
.,TRBJ2-3,TRBV11-2,many,TGTGCCAGCAGCCTGGGGACTTATCCTAGCACAGATACGCAGTATTTT,CASSLGTYPSTDTQYF
TRBD1,TRBJ2-7,TRBV7-8,.,TGTGCCAGCAGCTTACCGAGGGGGACAGGGGCCCTCGAGCAGTACTTC,CASSLPRGTGALEQYF
.,TRBJ2-7,TRBV6-5,few,TGTGCCAGCAGTTACTCGAGGCCGCTGGCCTACGAGCAGTACTTC,CASSYSRPLAYEQYF
.,TRBJ1-1,TRBV12-3/TRBV12-4,.,TGTGCCAGCAGTCCCCGGATGGAGAACATTGAAGCCTTCTTT,CASSPRMENIEAFF
.,TRBJ2-7,TRBV11-2,many,TGTGCCAGCAGCCCGACTACCTCGTACGAGCAGTACTTC,CASSPTTSYEQYF
.,TRBJ2-3,TRBV12-3/TRBV12-4,.,TGTGCCAGGAGTGCGATTAGTGGGAAGGGAAAAGATACGCAGTATTTT,CARSAISGKGKDTQYF
.,TRBJ2-7,TRBV11-2,once,TGTGTCAGCAGCTTGGACAGAGGGTCTTATAAGCAGTACTTC,CVSSLDRGSYKQYF
.,TRBJ2-2,TRBV11-3,.,TGTGCCAGCAGCTTAGGGGGACCGCGAGTGGGGGAGCTGTTTTTT,CASSLGGPRVGELFF
.,TRBJ2-1,TRBV11-2,.,TGTGCCAGCAGCTTAGTACTGCGGGGAACTAGCTCCTACAATAAGCAGTTCTTC,CASSLVLRGTSSYNKQFF
TRBD1,TRBJ2-2,TRBV13,.,TGTGCCAGCAGCTTTGGACAGGTGTTTTCCGGGGAGCTGGTTTTC,CASSFGQVFSGELVF
.,TRBJ1-1,TRBV11-1,.,TGTGCCAACAGTTCCCGCCTTGGACAGCAAAACACTGTAGCTTTCTTT,CANSSRLGQQNTVAFF
.,TRBJ2-3,TRBV6-2/TRBV6-3,.,TGTGCCAGCAGATACGGGGGCTGGAGCACAGATACGCAGTATTTT,CASRYGGWSTDTQYF
TRBD1,TRBJ1-6,TRBV11-3,many,TGTGCCAGCAGCACAGGGGTTCGTAATTCACCCCTCCACTTT,CASSTGVRNSPLHF
.,TRBJ1-2,TRBV12-3/TRBV12-4,many,TGTGCCAGCAGTTTCGAAGGGGGGAATGGCTACACCTTC,CASSFEGGNGYTF
TRBD1,TRBJ2-1,TRBV28,once,TGTGCCAGCACTCCAGAACAGGGGACAGGGAGAGTCAATGAGCAGTTCTTC,CASTPEQGTGRVNEQFF
.,TRBJ2-2,TRBV11-2,.,TGTGCCGGCAGCCGGTTGGTGGGAGACACAGGGGAGCTGTTTTTT,CAGSRLVGDTGELFF
.,TRBJ2-1,TRBV12-3/TRBV12-4,few,TGTGCCAGCACCGGTTATAATGAGCAGTTCTTC,CASTGYNEQFF
.,TRBJ2-7,TRBV29-1,many,TGCAGCGTTGAAGGGGAAGGTTACGAGCAGTACTTC,CSVEGEGYEQYF
.,TRBJ2-5,TRBV12-3/TRBV12-4,.,TGCGCCAGCAGCACCTACCCCGGGAGTGAAGAGACCTGGTACTTC,CASSTYPGSEETWYF
.,TRBJ2-6,TRBV6-1,once,TGTGCCAGCAGTGAAGCCCCATTCTCCAGCTCTGGGGCCAAGGTCCTGACTTTC,CASSEAPFSSSGAKVLTF
.,TRBJ1-6,TRBV12-3/TRBV12-4,many,TGTGCCAGCAGTTTCGGCCGAGATTCACCCCTCCACTTT,CASSFGRDSPLHF
TRBD1,TRBJ1-4,TRBV29-1,.,TGCAGCGTCACAGGGGGCACTAGTGAAAAACTGTTTTTT,CSVTGGTSEKLFF
.,TRBJ1-1,TRBV28,.,TGTGCCAGCAGTGGCTGGGGGGCCAACACTGAAGCTTTCTTT,CASSGWGANTEAFF
TRBD2,TRBJ2-3,TRBV4-3,many,TGCGCCAGCAGCCAAGCCAGCGGGAGTGGCACAGATACGCAGTATTTT,CASSQASGSGTDTQYF
.,TRBJ2-1,TRBV2,few,TGTGCCAGCAATACTAGACTTCCCTACAATGAGCAGTTCTTC,CASNTRLPYNEQFF
.,TRBJ2-5,TRBV29-1,few,TGCAGCGGATGGGACGAGGGGGATACCCAGTACTTC,CSGWDEGDTQYF
.,TRBJ2-1,TRBV6-1,.,TGTGCCAGCAGTGAAGCCCTACTAGTGCCCGGAGGCAATGAGCAGTTCTTC,CASSEALLVPGGNEQFF
.,TRBJ2-1,TRBV6-2/TRBV6-3,few,TGTGTCAGCAGTCGGACTAAGGTTGAGCAGTTCTTC,CVSSRTKVEQFF
TRBD2,TRBJ2-3,TRBV29-1,.,TGCAGTGGTCGGCTAGTGGGAGGGTTAGATACGCAGTATTTT,CSGRLVGGLDTQYF